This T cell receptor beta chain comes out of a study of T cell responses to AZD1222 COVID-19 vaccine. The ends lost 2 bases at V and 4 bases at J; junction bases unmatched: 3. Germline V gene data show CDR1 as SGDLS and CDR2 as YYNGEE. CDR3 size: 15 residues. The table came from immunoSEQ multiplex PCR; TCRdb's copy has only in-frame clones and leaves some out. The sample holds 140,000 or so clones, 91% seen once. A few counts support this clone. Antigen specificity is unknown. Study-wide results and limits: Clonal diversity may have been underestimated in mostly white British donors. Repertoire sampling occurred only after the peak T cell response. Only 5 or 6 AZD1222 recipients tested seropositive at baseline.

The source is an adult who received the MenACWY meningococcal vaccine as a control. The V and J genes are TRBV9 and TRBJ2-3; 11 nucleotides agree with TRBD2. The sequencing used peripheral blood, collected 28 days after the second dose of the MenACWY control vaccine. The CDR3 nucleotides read TGTGCCAGCAGCGTTAGCGGGGGGGCCCCAGATACGCAGTATTTT. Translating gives CASSVSGGAPDTQYF.